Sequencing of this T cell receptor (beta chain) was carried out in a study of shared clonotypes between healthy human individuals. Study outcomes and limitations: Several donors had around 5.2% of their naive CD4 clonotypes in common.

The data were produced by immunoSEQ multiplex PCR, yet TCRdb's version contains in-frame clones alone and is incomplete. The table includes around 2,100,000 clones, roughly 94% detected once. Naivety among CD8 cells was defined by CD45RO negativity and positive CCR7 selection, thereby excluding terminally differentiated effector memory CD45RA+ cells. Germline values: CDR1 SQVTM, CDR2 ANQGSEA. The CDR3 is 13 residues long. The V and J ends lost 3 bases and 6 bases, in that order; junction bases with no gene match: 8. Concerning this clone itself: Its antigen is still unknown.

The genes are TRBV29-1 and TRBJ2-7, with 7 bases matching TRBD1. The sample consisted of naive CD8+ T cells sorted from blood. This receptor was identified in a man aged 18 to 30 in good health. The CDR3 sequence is CSVETGLEAEQYF. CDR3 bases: TGCAGCGTTGAGACAGGGCTGGAGGCCGAGCAGTACTTC.